These 19 T cell receptor beta chains were all obtained from the same sample, sequenced in a study of blood T cells in healthy people across ages. PCR was performed a second time for about 7 to 12 cycles using a sample-barcoded 5' primer and a J-beta primer mix. One entry per CDR3 protein, called by TCRdb with MiXCR from the 5' RACE reads. The repertoire consists of over 1.5 million distinct CDR3 sequences, with around 48% occurring once and the leading ten covering around 2.1%. Sequenced material: blood. The receptors derive from a woman between 35 and 50 years old in good health.

This clonotype has only a few counts. The V gene is TRBV6-2 or TRBV6-3, the J gene TRBJ1-6, with D maybe TRBD1 (5 bases). The germline V gene has CDR1 MNHEY and CDR2 SVGEGT. The CDR3 runs to 14 residues. V lost 2 bases to trimming and J lost 6 bases, with 8 bases between them. As DNA, the CDR3 is TGTGCCAGCAGTTACGGGGGTCTTAATTCACCCCTCCACTTT. Translated, it gives CASSYGGLNSPLHF.

This clonotype has at least ten counts. One end of the junction fails to match germline, which may point to a read error. CDR3 nucleotides: TGTGCCAGCAGCAGGGACGGGTCCACAGATACGCAGTATTTT. This gives the protein CASSRDGSTDTQYF. The gene calls are TRBV5-1 and TRBJ2-3, with D perhaps assigned TRBD1 or TRBD2 (5 bases each). This CDR3 region has 14 residues. Germline lookup yields CDR1 SGHRS and CDR2 YFSETQ.

The gene calls are TRBV6-2 or TRBV6-3 and TRBJ2-3, with TRBD2 matching over 7 bases. From germline, CDR1 is MNHEY and CDR2 SVGEGT. The trim removed 6 bases at V and 4 bases at J, leaving 7 bases unmatched. The CDR3 contains 14 residues. The DNA for the CDR3 is TGTGCCAGCAGCAGCGGGGTGGGGCCAGATACGCAGTATTTT. Encoded protein: CASSSGVGPDTQYF.

This chain links TRBV2 with TRBJ2-1; TRBD1 matches at 8 bases. With 3 bases clipped from V and 4 bases from J, the junction kept 2 bases outside the gene matches. The CDR3 sequence is 14 residues long. The germline V gene has CDR1 SNHLY and CDR2 FYNNEI. CDR3 amino acids: CASSDDRGYNEQFF. For the CDR3, the DNA is TGTGCCAGCAGTGATGACAGGGGATACAATGAGCAGTTCTTC.

This clonotype was seen just once. The gene calls are TRBV11-2 and TRBJ2-1, with 7 bases lining up with TRBD1. Per the germline V gene, CDR1 is SGHAT and CDR2 is FQNNGV. The ends lost 3 bases at V and 9 bases at J; junction bases unmatched: 8. The CDR3 is 14 residues long. This CDR3 is CASSFHRQGSEQFF. CDR3 DNA sequence: TGTGCCAGCAGCTTCCATCGACAGGGCAGTGAGCAGTTCTTC.

V usage is TRBV5-1 and J usage is TRBJ2-3; weak D call: TRBD2 (5 bases). V was trimmed by 7 bases and J by 2 bases, leaving 14 bases between them. The germline V gene encodes CDR1 SGHRS and CDR2 YFSETQ. The CDR3 covers 14 residues. The CDR3 is CASGISVTTDTQYF. Here the CDR3 DNA reads TGCGCCAGCGGGATTAGCGTTACCACAGATACGCAGTATTTT.

This clonotype was observed a handful of times. This chain links TRBV11-2 with TRBJ2-3, with TRBD1 matching over 9 bases. V lost 5 bases and J lost 4; bases outside the gene matches: 7. Germline lookup yields CDR1 SGHAT and CDR2 FQNNGV. The CDR3 length is 15 residues. CDR3 protein: CASSPRDRAPDTQYF. The DNA of the CDR3 is TGTGCCAGCAGCCCGCGGGACAGGGCTCCAGATACGCAGTATTTT.

This clonotype is a singleton in its sample. The genes are TRBV28 and TRBJ1-2, with 7 bases matching TRBD1. J was trimmed by 3 bases and V by 6 bases; bases with no gene match: 10. CDR3 length: 15 residues. Per germline, CDR1 MDHEN and CDR2 SYDVKM. The CDR3 loop reads CASRERGGADYGYTF. In nucleotides, the CDR3 is TGTGCCAGCAGGGAGCGAGGGGGCGCTGACTATGGCTACACCTTC.

Only a few counts were recorded for this clonotype. This chain uses TRBV11-1 with TRBJ2-5; 9 nucleotides agree with TRBD2. Matching the DNA end better, TRBJ2-7 makes the J call doubtful. The germline CDR1 and CDR2 sequences are SGHAT and FQDESV (reference sequence). The CDR3 has 16 amino acids. CDR3: CASSLASGTSTYEQYF. CDR3 bases: TGTGCCAGCAGCTTAGCTTCCGGGACTAGCACTTACGAGCAGTACTTC.

This clonotype has only a few counts. The chain carries TRBV5-1 and TRBJ2-4, with D possibly matching TRBD2 (5 bases). The CDR3 runs 14 residues. The V end was cut by 0 bases, the J end by 13 bases, with 17 bases between. Germline values: CDR1 SGHRS, CDR2 YFSETQ. This CDR3 is CASSLEPPRREQYF. For the CDR3, the DNA is TGCGCCAGCAGCTTGGAACCGCCGCGTAGGGAGCAGTACTTC. The whole variable domain, filled in from reference TRBV5-1 and TRBJ2-4, reads KAGVTQTPRYLIKTRGQQVTLSCSPISGHRSVSWYQQTPGQGLQFLFEYFSETQRNKGNFPGRFSGRQFSNSRSEMNVSTLELGDSALYLCASSLEPPRREQYFGAGTRLSVL.

This clonotype came up a few times. The chain has TRBV27 and TRBJ2-5; 14 nucleotides match TRBD2. This CDR3 has 16 amino acids. The germline CDR1 and CDR2 sequences are MNHEY and SMNVEV (reference sequence). Trimming took 7 bases from V and 5 from J; bases not matched to a gene: 9. The CDR3 is CASKKTSGGARETQYF. CDR3 bases: TGTGCCAGCAAAAAGACTAGCGGGGGGGCAAGGGAGACCCAGTACTTC.

The rearrangement joins TRBV12-3 or TRBV12-4 to TRBJ1-2, with 7 bases matching TRBD1. V lost 10 bases, J lost 4 bases, and 9 bases stayed unmatched. The CDR3 is made up of 13 amino acids. The DNA of the CDR3 is TGTGCCACCGAGAGACAGGGTATCTATGGCTACACCTTC. Translation: CATERQGIYGYTF.

This chain uses TRBV16 with TRBJ1-4; TRBD1 is a possible D gene (5 bases). The CDR3 has 15 amino acids. V was shortened by 0 bases and J by 8 bases, with 13 bases between the two germline ends. Germline-derived CDR1 and CDR2 are KGHSY and FQNENV. The CDR3 sequence is CASSQSSRAREKLFF. The CDR3 coding sequence is TGTGCCAGCAGCCAATCTTCCAGGGCCCGGGAAAAACTGTTTTTT.

This clonotype was recorded once. The V and J genes are TRBV3-1 and TRBJ1-2; D not resolved. CDR1 LGHDT and CDR2 YNNKEL come from the germline V gene (reference sequence). The ends were cut back, 4 bases at V and 2 bases at J, with 17 bases in the middle. This CDR3 has 16 residues. The CDR3 DNA reads as TGTGCCAGCAGCCTCAGGCCCACAAGGGCCAACTATGGCTACACCTTC. Its translation: CASSLRPTRANYGYTF.

As to this clonotype: This may be a read error, as it is one base from a much larger clone. Here the CDR3 reads CSVEARRTGSKNIQYF. DNA for the CDR3: TGCAGCGTTGAAGCCCGCCGCACCGGGTCCAAAAACATTCAGTACTTC. V gene TRBV29-1 combines with J gene TRBJ2-4; D is undetermined. CDR1 and CDR2 (germline): SQVTM, ANQGSEA. The CDR3 extends over 16 amino acids. V was clipped by 1 base and J by 2 bases, with 15 bases between them.

The V call is TRBV19, the J call TRBJ2-7; TRBD2 aligns across 8 bases. The germline V gene encodes CDR1 LNHDA and CDR2 SQIVND (reference sequence). V was clipped by 4 bases and J by 5 bases; unmatched bases: 4. The CDR3 totals 13 residues. The CDR3 loop reads CASSTMRGDEQYF. The CDR3 DNA reads as TGTGCCAGTAGTACAATGCGGGGGGACGAGCAGTACTTC.

This clonotype was seen repeatedly, ten times or more. The rearrangement joins TRBV20-1 to TRBJ2-3; 7 bases are shared with TRBD2. The CDR3 contains 15 residues. CDR1 and CDR2 (germline): DFQATT, SNEGSKA (reference sequence). The V and J ends lost 3 bases and 6 bases, in that order; junction bases with no gene match: 12. CDR3 sequence reads: CSARVPKGRGDTQYF. DNA of the CDR3: TGCAGTGCTAGGGTACCTAAGGGGAGGGGCGATACGCAGTATTTT.

The chain joins TRBV6-5 to TRBJ2-3, with D tentatively TRBD1 or TRBD2 (6 bases each). Germline V gene lookup returns CDR1 MNHEY and CDR2 SVGAGI. The CDR3 is made up of 15 amino acids. Trimming cost V 0 bases and J 6 bases, with 13 bases left between them. This chain's CDR3 is CASSYSFGGRDTQYF. The CDR3 region has the DNA TGTGCCAGCAGTTACTCATTCGGGGGCCGGGATACGCAGTATTTT.

This clonotype was counted between two and nine times. The chain links TRBV7-2 to TRBJ2-3, with a weak D call TRBD2 (6 bases). V was cut by 5 bases and J by 1 base, with 10 bases left in between. The germline CDR1 and CDR2 sequences are SGHTA and FQGNSA. CDR3 size: 14 residues. This CDR3 is CASSALAGTDTQYF. CDR3 nucleotides: TGTGCCAGCAGCGCATTAGCGGGCACAGATACGCAGTATTTT.